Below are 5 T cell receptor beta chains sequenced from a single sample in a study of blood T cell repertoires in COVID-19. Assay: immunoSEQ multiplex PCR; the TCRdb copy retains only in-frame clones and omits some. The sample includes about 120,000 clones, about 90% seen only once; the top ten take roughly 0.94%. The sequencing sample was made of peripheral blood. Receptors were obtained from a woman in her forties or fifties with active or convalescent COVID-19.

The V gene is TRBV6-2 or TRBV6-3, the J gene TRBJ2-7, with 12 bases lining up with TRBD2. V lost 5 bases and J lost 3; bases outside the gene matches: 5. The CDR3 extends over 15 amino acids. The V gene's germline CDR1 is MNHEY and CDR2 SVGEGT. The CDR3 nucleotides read TGTGCCAGCAGTACCAGGACTAGCGGGATCTACGAGCAGTACTTC. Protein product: CASSTRTSGIYEQYF.

CDR3 DNA: TGTGCCAGCAGCCGGGGGGGTCCTATCACAGATACGCAGTATTTT. Amino acids: CASSRGGPITDTQYF. This chain uses TRBV9 with TRBJ2-3; TRBD2 matches at 8 bases. Looked up from germline, CDR1 is SGDLS and CDR2 is YYNGEE. The CDR3 consists of 15 residues. V dropped 4 bases and J dropped 2; count of bases not matched to a gene: 6.

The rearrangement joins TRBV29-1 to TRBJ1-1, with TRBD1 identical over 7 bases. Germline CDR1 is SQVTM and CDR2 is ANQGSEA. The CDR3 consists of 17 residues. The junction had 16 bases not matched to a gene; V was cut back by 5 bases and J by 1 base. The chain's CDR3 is CSVFSRGQAISNTEAFF. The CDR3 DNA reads TGCAGCGTTTTCTCCCGTGGACAGGCTATCTCGAACACTGAAGCTTTCTTT.

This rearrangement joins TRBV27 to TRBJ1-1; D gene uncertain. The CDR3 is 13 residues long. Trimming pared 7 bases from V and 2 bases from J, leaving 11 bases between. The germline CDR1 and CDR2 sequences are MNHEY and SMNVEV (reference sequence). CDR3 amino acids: CASTASLNTEAFF. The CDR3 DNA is TGTGCCAGCACCGCATCTCTAAACACTGAAGCTTTCTTT.

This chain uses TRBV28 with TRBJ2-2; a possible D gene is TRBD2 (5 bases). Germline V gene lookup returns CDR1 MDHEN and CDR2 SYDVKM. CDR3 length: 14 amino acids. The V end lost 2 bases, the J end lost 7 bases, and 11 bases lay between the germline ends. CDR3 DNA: TGTGCCAGCAGTTTAGTTCTGGGGAGCGGGGAGCTGTTTTTT. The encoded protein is CASSLVLGSGELFF.